Listed here are 24 T cell receptor beta chains from one sample, sequenced in a study of PD-1 blockade in classical Hodgkin lymphoma (TCRdb year 2020). The library was generated by the immunoSEQ multiplex PCR assay. The source is immuneACCESS, and TCRdb retained only in-frame sequences with V and J called. Part of the clones is not carried over; for the studies checked, unresolved V genes explain less than half of this, and the remainder is unexplained. The sample profile shows more than 14,000 clones; 55% to 70% of them were found once. Of the sample, roughly 10% falls within the top ten clones. The time point label for this specimen denotes: cycle 1 day 1 (C1D1), immediately before nivolumab initiation. Every trial patient had relapsed following autologous stem cell transplantation, and prior brentuximab vedotin exposure was what differed among cohorts A, B and C. Sequencing used peripheral blood mononuclear cells (PBMCs), obtained at baseline. These TCRs come from a human donor with classical Hodgkin lymphoma.

The gene calls are TRBV29-1 and TRBJ1-1; 12 bases match TRBD1. CDR3 length: 13 residues. J lost 8 bases, V lost 3 bases, and 4 bases had no gene match. CDR1 SQVTM and CDR2 ANQGSEA come from the germline V gene. This chain's CDR3 is CSVDAGTGGEAFF. The CDR3 DNA reads as TGCAGCGTTGACGCCGGGACAGGGGGCGAAGCTTTCTTT.

This clone was seen only once. The chain employs TRBV7-6 and TRBJ2-7; 8 bases align to TRBD1. The CDR3 spans 14 residues. The V segment lost 4 bases and the J segment 4 bases; nucleotides outside the gene matches: 6. CDR1 is SGHVS and CDR2 is FNYEAQ in the germline V gene. The CDR3 reads CASSSSQGGYEQYF. The CDR3 DNA is TGTGCCAGCAGCTCTTCACAGGGGGGTTACGAGCAGTACTTC.

The chain uses TRBV19 and TRBJ2-7, with TRBD2 identical over 13 bases. CDR3 length: 17 residues. Trimming at V came to 5 bases and at J to 6 bases, leaving 13 bases not matched to a gene. The germline gives CDR1 LNHDA, CDR2 SQIVND (reference sequence). The CDR3 region is CASSAGLAGVSYREQYF. CDR3 nucleotides: TGTGCCAGTAGTGCCGGACTAGCGGGAGTTTCTTACCGCGAGCAGTACTTC.

By frequency in the sample, this clone is medium-sized (0.01 to 0.1%). The rearrangement links TRBV27 to TRBJ2-1; TRBD2 might be the D (6 bases). Germline V lookup: CDR1 MNHEY, CDR2 SMNVEV (reference sequence). V lost 2 bases to trimming and J lost 9 bases, with 14 bases between them. This CDR3 comprises 14 residues. The CDR3 loop reads CASSLGGGSAEQFF. In DNA form, the CDR3 reads TGTGCCAGCAGTTTAGGTGGAGGGTCTGCTGAGCAGTTCTTC.

This chain's CDR3 is CASSSRTSSYEQYF. CDR3 in DNA: TGTGCCAGCAGCTCCAGGACTAGCAGTTACGAGCAGTACTTC. The chain couples TRBV7-9 to TRBJ2-7, with TRBD2 identical over 8 bases. J gave up 4 bases and V 4 bases, and 6 bases lay outside the gene matches. Per the germline V gene, CDR1 is SEHNR and CDR2 is FQNEAQ (reference sequence). The CDR3 is 14 amino acids. The full variable domain, its missing parts supplied by reference TRBV7-9 and TRBJ2-7, is DTGVSQNPRHKITKRGQNVTFRCDPISEHNRLYWYRQTLGQGPEFLTYFQNEAQLEKSRLLSDRFSAERPKGSFSTLEIQRTEQGDSAMYLCASSSRTSSYEQYFGPGTRLTVT.

The chain employs TRBV7-8 and TRBJ1-5; the match to TRBD1 covers 8 bases. The V gene end was trimmed by 3 bases and the J gene end by 2 bases; junction bases not matched to a gene: 9. Looked up from germline, CDR1 is SGHVS and CDR2 is FQNEAQ. This CDR3 has 17 residues. CDR3 amino acids: CASSLGRGLIGNQPQHF. The CDR3 bases are TGTGCCAGCAGCTTGGGCAGGGGGCTAATTGGCAATCAGCCCCAGCATTTT.

This clone came up a few times. V usage is TRBV28 and J usage is TRBJ1-2; 7 positions agree with TRBD1. Germline CDR1 is MDHEN and CDR2 is SYDVKM. The CDR3 is 14 amino acids. V lost 3 bases, J lost 6 bases, and 7 bases stayed unmatched. In nucleotides, the CDR3 is TGTGCCAGCAGTTTCCCCGGGCAGGGGGATGGCTACACCTTC. It specifies CASSFPGQGDGYTF.

The table lists this clone with a few counts. The chain combines TRBV7-9 with TRBJ1-4; no clear D gene. Germline lookup yields CDR1 SEHNR and CDR2 FQNEAQ (reference sequence). This CDR3 has 16 residues. Deletions cut 3 bases from V and 0 bases from J, with 11 bases between. The CDR3 bases are TGTGCCAGCAGCTTTCTGCCTCTTGCAACTAATGAAAAACTGTTTTTT. It codes for CASSFLPLATNEKLFF.

This clone appeared a few times. The rearrangement uses TRBV4-1 and TRBJ2-3; TRBD2 agrees at 7 bases. CDR3 length equals 15 residues. Germline V CDR1 and CDR2: MGHRA, YSYEKL. The trim removed 4 bases at V and 6 bases at J, leaving 10 bases unmatched. The CDR3 DNA follows: TGCGCCAGCAGCCCCAACGACCCCGGGAGGGATACGCAGTATTTT. As protein: CASSPNDPGRDTQYF.

This chain links TRBV28 with TRBJ2-5; TRBD1 matches 9 bases. The closer fit of TRBJ2-7 to the DNA end suggests the J call may be wrong. There are 13 residues in the CDR3. Germline V CDR1 and CDR2: MDHEN, SYDVKM. The CDR3 spells CASIGTGTYEQYF. DNA for the CDR3: TGTGCCAGCATTGGGACAGGGACCTACGAGCAGTACTTC.

J is TRBJ1-1 and V is TRBV28, with TRBD1 as a possible D gene (6 bases). The CDR3 runs to 17 residues. Trimming left V 3 bases short and J 3 bases short, with 20 bases between. CDR1 and CDR2 from the germline V gene are MDHEN and SYDVKM. CDR3 region: CASSFNAGAAFYTEAFF. CDR3 bases: TGTGCCAGCAGTTTCAATGCAGGGGCGGCGTTCTACACTGAAGCTTTCTTT.

The V call is TRBV18, the J call TRBJ1-2; 9 nucleotides agree with TRBD1. CDR3 length: 16 amino acids. Trimming at V came to 0 bases and at J to 2 bases, leaving 4 bases not matched to a gene. Looked up from germline, CDR1 is KGHSH and CDR2 is LQKENI. CDR3 nucleotides: TGTGCCAGCTCACCACCTCGCGGACAGGGGAACTATGGCTACACCTTC. It translates to CASSPPRGQGNYGYTF.

This clone was observed once. The genes are TRBV7-2 and TRBJ2-5; D may correspond to TRBD1 or TRBD2 (5 bases each). The J call may be wrong; the DNA end is better matched by TRBJ2-7. Germline V gene sequence: CDR1 SGHTA, CDR2 FQGNSA. The length of the CDR3 is 16 residues. In DNA form, the CDR3 reads TGTGCCAGCAGCTTTCGTTCCGGGACGGCCTCCTACGAGCAGTACTTC. Its protein product is CASSFRSGTASYEQYF.

The table lists this clone with a few counts. This chain links TRBV28 with TRBJ2-7; D unclear. CDR3 length: 14 residues. Trimming left V 6 bases short and J 1 base short, with 13 bases between. Germline CDR1 MDHEN, CDR2 SYDVKM. The CDR3 loop reads CASRGVVVSYEQYF. The CDR3 region has the DNA TGTGCCAGCAGGGGCGTGGTGGTATCCTACGAGCAGTACTTC.

A single count supports this clone. This rearrangement joins TRBV5-1 to TRBJ2-6, with TRBD1 matching over 9 bases. Trimming cost V 2 bases and J 3 bases; bases outside gene matches: 9. The CDR3 is 18 amino acids. Germline V lookup: CDR1 SGHRS, CDR2 YFSETQ. CDR3 DNA: TGCGCCAGCAGCTTCGGACAGGGGTTTTACAGTGGGGCCAACGTCCTGACTTTC. Translated, it gives CASSFGQGFYSGANVLTF.

This rearrangement joins TRBV18 to TRBJ2-5; 8 nucleotides align to TRBD1. The DNA end favors TRBJ2-7, so the J call may be wrong. Germline CDR1 KGHSH, CDR2 LQKENI. The CDR3 extends over 13 amino acids. CDR3 region: CASSPGQDNEQYF. Written as DNA, the CDR3 is TGTGCCAGCTCTCCGGGACAGGATAACGAGCAGTACTTC.

The V call is TRBV7-8, the J call TRBJ2-6, with unresolved D. Germline V CDR1 and CDR2: SGHVS, FQNEAQ. V was trimmed by 1 base and J by 3 bases, leaving 1 base between them. The CDR3 consists of 13 residues. In nucleotides, the CDR3 is TGTGCCAGCAGCTTAGTTGGGGCCAACGTCCTGACTTTC. As protein: CASSLVGANVLTF.

This clone has more than one count but fewer than ten. The gene calls are TRBV5-1 and TRBJ2-2; 14 nucleotides align to TRBD2. Germline CDR1 reads SGHRS; CDR2 reads YFSETQ. V lost 3 bases to trimming and J lost 2 bases; unmatched junction nucleotides: 9. The CDR3 spans 19 residues. CDR3 nucleotide sequence: TGCGCCAGCAGCTCTACTCCGGGACTAGCGGGAGAAAACACCGGGGAGCTGTTTTTT. Amino acids: CASSSTPGLAGENTGELFF.

This clone ranks as medium-sized. The chain combines TRBV14 with TRBJ1-1; D not certain. CDR1 and CDR2 from the germline V gene are SGHDN and FVKESK. The CDR3 length is 14 residues. V lost 2 bases, J lost 3 bases, and 10 bases lay in between. The CDR3 here is CASSQSAGYTEAFF. The DNA for the CDR3 is TGTGCCAGCAGCCAATCGGCAGGTTACACTGAAGCTTTCTTT. The variable domain in full, completed from reference TRBV14 and TRBJ1-1, reads EAGVTQFPSHSVIEKGQTVTLRCDPISGHDNLYWYRRVMGKEIKFLLHFVKESKQDESGMPNNRFLAERTGGTYSTLKVQPAELEDSGVYFCASSQSAGYTEAFFGQGTRLTVV.

The J gene is TRBJ1-1, the V gene TRBV27; D uncertain. Germline lookup yields CDR1 MNHEY and CDR2 SMNVEV (reference sequence). The CDR3 covers 14 residues. V was cut by 5 bases and J by 0 bases, with 10 bases left in between. For the CDR3, the DNA is TGTGCCAGCAGTCTGGACCTTTTGAACACTGAAGCTTTCTTT. This encodes CASSLDLLNTEAFF.

V gene TRBV2 combines with J gene TRBJ2-1, with 8 bases identical to TRBD1. CDR1 and CDR2 (germline): SNHLY, FYNNEI. Germline trimming cut 6 bases from V and 14 bases from J; bases unmatched to any gene: 9. The length of the CDR3 is 12 residues. Written as DNA, the CDR3 is TGTGCCAGCAGGTATACCGGGACAGGCAAGTTCTTC. It encodes CASRYTGTGKFF.

The V gene is TRBV28, the J gene TRBJ1-1, with TRBD1 as a possible D gene (5 bases). V shed 7 bases and J shed 0 bases, with 9 bases lying between them. Germline-derived CDR1 and CDR2 are MDHEN and SYDVKM. This CDR3 spans 13 amino acids. CDR3: CASTGLVNTEAFF. The CDR3 DNA reads TGTGCCAGCACGGGACTGGTGAACACTGAAGCTTTCTTT.

CDR3 loop: CASRTTGDRYTGELFF. CDR3 bases: TGTGCCAGCAGAACCACGGGGGACCGATACACCGGGGAGCTGTTTTTT. This chain joins TRBV28 and TRBJ2-2; tentative D call: TRBD2 (6 bases). The CDR3 is 16 amino acids. Trimming removed 6 bases from V and 3 bases from J, with 17 bases in between. Germline CDR1 MDHEN, CDR2 SYDVKM.

The V and J genes are TRBV11-2 and TRBJ2-2; D is perhaps TRBD2 (6 bases). CDR3 length: 13 amino acids. Trimming took 2 bases from V and 6 from J, leaving 7 bases between them. Germline lookup yields CDR1 SGHAT and CDR2 FQNNGV. Here the CDR3 DNA reads TGTGCCAGCAGCTTATCTAGCGCCGGGGAGCTGTTTTTT. Amino acid sequence: CASSLSSAGELFF.